The source of this T cell receptor (beta chain) is a study of blood T cells in healthy people across ages. The germline V gene encodes CDR1 DFQATT and CDR2 SNEGSKA (reference sequence). Trimming pared 6 bases from V and 3 bases from J, leaving 17 bases between. This CDR3 has 14 residues. A second PCR of 7 to 11 cycles used a sample-barcoded 5' primer and a J-beta primer mix. Each cDNA molecule was tagged by a template-switch adaptor with 12 random nucleotides. TCRdb reprocessed the 5' RACE reads via MiXCR and lists one record per CDR3 protein. The sample lists over 1,500,000 distinct CDR3 sequences, about 50% occurring once. Per-sample PBMC isolation yielded at least 7 million cells.

The chain links TRBV20-1 to TRBJ2-5; the D call may be TRBD1 or TRBD2 (6 bases each). The sample taken for sequencing was blood. The receptor's source is a middle-aged woman in good health. The CDR3 is CSASWGAVEETQYF. CDR3 coding DNA: TGCAGTGCCTCCTGGGGGGCGGTGGAAGAGACCCAGTACTTC.